This T cell receptor (beta chain) was captured by sequencing in a study of T cell responses to AZD1222 COVID-19 vaccine. On this clone: Its matching antigen is unknown.

Here immunoSEQ multiplex PCR was the method, and the copy in TCRdb shows in-frame clones only, minus some. The repertoire holds 65,000 to 90,000 clones, with about 90% as singletons. The study's findings and limits: Unmutated regions of variants are reportedly targeted by nearly half of spike-specific TCRs.

Germline CDR1 is MNHEY and CDR2 is SMNVEV (reference sequence). The CDR3 contains 15 residues. Unmatched junction bases numbered 3, after V lost 2 bases and J lost 7 bases. The TCR comes from an adult in good health. V usage is TRBV27 and J usage is TRBJ1-6, with 9 bases lining up with TRBD1. Here the sequenced sample was peripheral blood, taken on day 0 of AZD1222 vaccination. For the CDR3, the DNA is TGTGCCAGCAGTTTAGGGGACAGGGTAAATTCACCCCTCCACTTT. Amino acid sequence: CASSLGDRVNSPLHF.